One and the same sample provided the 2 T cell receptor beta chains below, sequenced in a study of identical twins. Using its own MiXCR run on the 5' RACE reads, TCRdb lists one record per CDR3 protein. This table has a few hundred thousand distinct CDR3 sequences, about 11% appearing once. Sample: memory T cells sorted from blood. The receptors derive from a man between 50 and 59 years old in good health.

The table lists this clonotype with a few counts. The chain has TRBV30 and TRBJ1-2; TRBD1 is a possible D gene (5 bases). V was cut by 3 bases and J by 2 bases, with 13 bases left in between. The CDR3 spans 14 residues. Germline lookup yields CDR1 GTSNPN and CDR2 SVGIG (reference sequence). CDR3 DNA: TGTGCCTGGAGCCGACGGAAGGGGAACTATGGCTACACCTTC. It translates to CAWSRRKGNYGYTF.

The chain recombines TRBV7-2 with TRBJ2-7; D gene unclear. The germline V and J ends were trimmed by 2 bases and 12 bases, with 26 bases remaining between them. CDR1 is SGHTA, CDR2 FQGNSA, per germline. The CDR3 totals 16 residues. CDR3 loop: CASSLSFLGQRVDPYF. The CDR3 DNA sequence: TGTGCCAGCAGCTTATCTTTCCTAGGGCAACGGGTGGATCCGTACTTC.